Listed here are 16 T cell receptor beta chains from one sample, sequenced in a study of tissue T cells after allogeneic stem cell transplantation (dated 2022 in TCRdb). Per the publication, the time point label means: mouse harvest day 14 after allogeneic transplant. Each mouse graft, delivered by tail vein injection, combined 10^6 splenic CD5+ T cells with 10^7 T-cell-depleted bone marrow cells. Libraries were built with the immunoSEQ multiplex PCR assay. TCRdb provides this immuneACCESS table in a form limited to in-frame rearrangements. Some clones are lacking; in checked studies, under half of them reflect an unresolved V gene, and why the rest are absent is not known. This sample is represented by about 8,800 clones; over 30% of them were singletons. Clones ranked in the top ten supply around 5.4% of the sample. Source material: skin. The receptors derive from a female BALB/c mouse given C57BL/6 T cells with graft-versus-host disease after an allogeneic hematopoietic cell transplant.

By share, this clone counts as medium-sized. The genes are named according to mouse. CDR3: CSSRGTGGEETLYF. CDR3 DNA (partial): TGCTCCAGCAGAGGGACAGGGGGCGAAGAAACGCTGTAT. The V and J genes are TRBV23 and TRBJ2-3; TRBD1 was called by the table and not checked on the DNA. The read ends 1 residue before the CDR3 terminus; that terminus is restored from the germline J gene. From germline, CDR1 is KGHTA and CDR2 FQNQQP. CDR3 length equals 14 residues.

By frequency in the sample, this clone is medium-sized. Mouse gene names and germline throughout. This chain's CDR3 is CTCSADWTSNTEVFF. The sequenced part of the CDR3 DNA is TGCACCTGCAGTGCAGATTGGACATCAAACACAGAAGTCTTC. The gene calls are TRBV1 and TRBJ1-1; TRBD1 might be the D (5 bases). The read halts 1 residue ahead of the CDR3 end, with the missing end drawn from the germline J gene. The CDR3 length is 15 residues. Trimming removed 0 bases from V and 0 bases from J, with 8 bases in between. The germline gives CDR1 NSQYPW, CDR2 LRSPGD (reference sequence). The variable domain in full, completed from reference TRBV1 and TRBJ1-1, reads VTLLEQNPRWRLVPRGQAVNLRCILKNSQYPWMSWYQQDLQKQLQWLFTLRSPGDKEVKSLPGADYLATRVTDTELRLQVANMSQGRTLYCTCSADWTSNTEVFFGKGTRLTVV.

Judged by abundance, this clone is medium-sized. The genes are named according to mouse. CDR3 DNA (partial): TGTGCCAGCAGCCAAGATTGGACTGGGGGGGCGTACACCGGGCAGCTCTAC. Translated, it gives CASSQDWTGGAYTGQLY. The full CDR3 protein reads CASSQDWTGGAYTGQLYF. The rearrangement links TRBV2 to TRBJ2-2; 13 positions match TRBD2. The read ends 1 residue shy of where the CDR3 ends; the end is completed using the germline J gene. Per the germline V gene, CDR1 is LGHNA and CDR2 is YSYQKL. V lost 0 bases to trimming and J lost 3 bases; unmatched junction nucleotides: 4. CDR3 length: 18 residues. Using reference TRBV2 and TRBJ2-2 for the parts outside the CDR3, the full variable domain is DPKIIQKPKYLVAVTGSEKILICEQYLGHNAMYWYRQSAKKPLEFMFSYSYQKLMDNQTASSRFQPQSSKKNHLDLQITALKPDDSATYFCASSQDWTGGAYTGQLYFGEGSKLTVL.

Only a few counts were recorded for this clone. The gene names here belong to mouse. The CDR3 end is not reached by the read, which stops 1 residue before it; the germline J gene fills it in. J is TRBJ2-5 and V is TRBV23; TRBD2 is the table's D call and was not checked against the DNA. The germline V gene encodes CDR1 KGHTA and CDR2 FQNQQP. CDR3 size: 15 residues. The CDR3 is CSSSPRDWGQDTQYF. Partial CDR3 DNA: TGCTCCAGCAGCCCCCGGGACTGGGGGCAAGACACCCAGTAC.

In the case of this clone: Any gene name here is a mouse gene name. The covered CDR3 bases are TGTGCCAGCAGTCTCGACAATTCTGGAAATACGCTCTAT. Translation: CASSLDNSGNTLY. The full-length CDR3 reads as CASSLDNSGNTLYF. The chain uses TRBV23 and TRBJ1-3; the table names TRBD1, a call not compared with the DNA. The CDR3 extends 1 residue past the end of the read, so its final part is completed from the germline J gene. Per germline, CDR1 KGHTA and CDR2 FQNQQP. This CDR3 has 14 residues.

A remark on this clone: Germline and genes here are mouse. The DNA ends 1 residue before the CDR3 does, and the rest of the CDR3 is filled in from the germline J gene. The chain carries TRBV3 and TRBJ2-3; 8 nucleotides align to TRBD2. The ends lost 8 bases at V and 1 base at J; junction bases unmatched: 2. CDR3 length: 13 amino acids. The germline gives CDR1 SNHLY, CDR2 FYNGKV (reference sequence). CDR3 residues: CASGGGGAETLYF. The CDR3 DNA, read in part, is TGTGCCAGCGGGGGGGGCGGTGCAGAAACGCTGTAT.

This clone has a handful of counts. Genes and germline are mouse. The DNA read from the CDR3 is TGTGCCAGCAGCTGGACAGGGGAGTATGAACAGTAC. Its translation: CASSWTGEYEQY. The entire CDR3 protein is CASSWTGEYEQYF. The chain uses TRBV3 and TRBJ2-7, with 9 bases fitting TRBD1. The read ends 1 residue early relative to the CDR3; the germline J gene fills the gap. The germline V gene encodes CDR1 SNHLY and CDR2 FYNGKV (reference sequence). The J segment lost 4 bases and the V segment lost 4 bases, leaving 2 bases of the junction unmatched. The CDR3 covers 13 residues. The full variable domain, its missing parts supplied by reference TRBV3 and TRBJ2-7, is GPKVLQIPSHQIIDMGQMVTLNCDPVSNHLYFYWYKQILGQQMEFLVNFYNGKVMEKSKLFKDQFSVERPDGSYFTLKIQPTALEDSAVYFCASSWTGEYEQYFGPGTRLTVL.

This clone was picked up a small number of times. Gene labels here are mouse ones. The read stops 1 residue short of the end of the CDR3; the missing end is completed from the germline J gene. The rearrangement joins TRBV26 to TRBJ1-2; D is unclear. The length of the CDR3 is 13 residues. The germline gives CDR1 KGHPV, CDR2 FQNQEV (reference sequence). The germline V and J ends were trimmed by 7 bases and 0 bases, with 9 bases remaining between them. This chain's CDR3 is CASILHTNSDYTF. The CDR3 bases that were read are TGTGCCAGCATCCTACACACAAACTCCGACTACACC. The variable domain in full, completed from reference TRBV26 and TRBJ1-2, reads NSKVIQTPRYLVKGQGQKAKMRCIPEKGHPVVFWYQQNKNNEFKFLINFQNQEVLQQIDMTEKRFSAECPSNSPCSLEIQSSEAGDSALYLCASILHTNSDYTFGSGTRLLVI.

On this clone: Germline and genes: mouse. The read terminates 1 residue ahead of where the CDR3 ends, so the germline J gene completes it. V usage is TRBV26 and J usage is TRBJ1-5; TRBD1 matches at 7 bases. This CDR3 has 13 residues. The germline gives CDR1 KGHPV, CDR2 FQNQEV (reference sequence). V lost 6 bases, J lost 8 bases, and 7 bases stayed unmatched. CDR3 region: CASSPRGGKAPLF. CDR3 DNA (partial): TGTGCCAGCAGCCCCAGGGGGGGGAAGGCTCCGCTT. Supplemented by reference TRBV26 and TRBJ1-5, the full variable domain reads NSKVIQTPRYLVKGQGQKAKMRCIPEKGHPVVFWYQQNKNNEFKFLINFQNQEVLQQIDMTEKRFSAECPSNSPCSLEIQSSEAGDSALYLCASSPRGGKAPLFGEGTRLSVL.

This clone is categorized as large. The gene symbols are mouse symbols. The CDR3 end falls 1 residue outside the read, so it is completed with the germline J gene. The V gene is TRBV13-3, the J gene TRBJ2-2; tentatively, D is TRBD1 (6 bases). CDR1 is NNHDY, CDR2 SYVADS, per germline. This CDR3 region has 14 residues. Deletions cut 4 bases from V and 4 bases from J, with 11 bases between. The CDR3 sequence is CASSPRGVTGQLYF. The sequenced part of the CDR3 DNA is TGTGCCAGCAGTCCCAGGGGAGTCACCGGGCAGCTCTAC.

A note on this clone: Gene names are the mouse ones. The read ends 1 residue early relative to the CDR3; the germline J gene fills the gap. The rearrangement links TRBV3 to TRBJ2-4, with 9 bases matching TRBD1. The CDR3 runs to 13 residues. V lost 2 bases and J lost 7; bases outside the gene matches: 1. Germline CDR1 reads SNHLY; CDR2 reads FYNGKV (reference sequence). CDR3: CASSLRTGDTLYF. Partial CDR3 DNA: TGTGCCAGCAGCTTAAGGACAGGGGACACCTTGTAC.

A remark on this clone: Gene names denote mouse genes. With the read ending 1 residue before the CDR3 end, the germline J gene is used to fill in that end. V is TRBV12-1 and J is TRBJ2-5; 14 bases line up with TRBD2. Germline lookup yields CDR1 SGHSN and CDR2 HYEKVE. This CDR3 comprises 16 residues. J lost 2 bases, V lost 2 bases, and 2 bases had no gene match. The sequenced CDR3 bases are TGTGCCAGCTCTCGGGACTGGGGGGGCGCCCAAGACACCCAGTAC. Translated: CASSRDWGGAQDTQY. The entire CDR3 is CASSRDWGGAQDTQYF.

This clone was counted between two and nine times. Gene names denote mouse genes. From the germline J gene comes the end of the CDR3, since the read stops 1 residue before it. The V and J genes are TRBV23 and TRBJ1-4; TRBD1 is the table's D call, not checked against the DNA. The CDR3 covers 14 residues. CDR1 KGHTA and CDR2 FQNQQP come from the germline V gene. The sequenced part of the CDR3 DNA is TGCTCCAGCAGTCGCGGGACAGGGGACGAAAGATTATTT. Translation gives CSSSRGTGDERLF. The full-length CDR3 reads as CSSSRGTGDERLFF.

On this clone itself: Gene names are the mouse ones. CDR3: CASSPGQVYEQYF. The DNA read from the CDR3 is TGTGCCAGCAGCCCGGGACAGGTCTATGAACAGTAC. This rearrangement joins TRBV3 to TRBJ2-7, with TRBD1 matching 8 bases. The DNA ends 1 residue before the CDR3 does, and the rest of the CDR3 is filled in from the germline J gene. The CDR3 contains 13 residues. Trimming cost V 5 bases and J 3 bases; bases outside gene matches: 3. Germline V gives CDR1 SNHLY, CDR2 FYNGKV (reference sequence). The whole variable domain, remainder taken from reference TRBV3 and TRBJ2-7, is GPKVLQIPSHQIIDMGQMVTLNCDPVSNHLYFYWYKQILGQQMEFLVNFYNGKVMEKSKLFKDQFSVERPDGSYFTLKIQPTALEDSAVYFCASSPGQVYEQYFGPGTRLTVL.

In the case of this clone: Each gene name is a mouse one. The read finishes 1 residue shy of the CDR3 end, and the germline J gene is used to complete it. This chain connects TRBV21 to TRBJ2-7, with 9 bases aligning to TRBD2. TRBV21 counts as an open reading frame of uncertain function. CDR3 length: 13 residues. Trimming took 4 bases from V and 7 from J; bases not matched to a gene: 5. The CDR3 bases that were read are TGTGCTAGCAGTCCGCCTGGGGGGGAAGAACAGTAC. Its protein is CASSPPGGEEQY. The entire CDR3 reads CASSPPGGEEQYF.

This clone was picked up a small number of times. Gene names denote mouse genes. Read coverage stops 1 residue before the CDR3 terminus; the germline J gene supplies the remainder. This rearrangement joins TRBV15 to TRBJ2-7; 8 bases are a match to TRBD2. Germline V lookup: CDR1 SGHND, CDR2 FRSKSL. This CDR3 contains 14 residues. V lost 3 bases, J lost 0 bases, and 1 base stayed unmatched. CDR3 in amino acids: CASSFGGASYEQYF. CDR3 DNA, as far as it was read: TGTGCCAGCAGTTTCGGGGGGGCCTCCTATGAACAGTAC.